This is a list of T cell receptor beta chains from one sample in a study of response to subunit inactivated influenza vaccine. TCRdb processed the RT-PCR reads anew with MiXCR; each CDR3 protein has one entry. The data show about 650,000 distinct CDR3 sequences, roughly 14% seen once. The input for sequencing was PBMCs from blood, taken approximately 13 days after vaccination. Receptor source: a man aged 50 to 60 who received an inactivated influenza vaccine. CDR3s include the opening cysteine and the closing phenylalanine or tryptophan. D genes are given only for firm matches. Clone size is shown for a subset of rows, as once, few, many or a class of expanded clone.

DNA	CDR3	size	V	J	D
TGTGCCAGCAGTTCACCCCCGGGGGTATCTGAAGCTTTCTTT	CASSSPPGVSEAFF	few	TRBV12-3/TRBV12-4	TRBJ1-1	.
TGTGCCATCGCTGGTCGACTAGCCGCTAGCACAGATACGCAGTATTTT	CAIAGRLAASTDTQYF	.	TRBV10-3	TRBJ2-3	TRBD2
TGTGCCAGCAGTTTCGGGGGGCGGGAAAAACTGTTTTTT	CASSFGGREKLFF	.	TRBV27	TRBJ1-4	.
TGCGCCAGCAGCCAAGTACTAGCGGGAGGGACGTACGAGCAGTACTTC	CASSQVLAGGTYEQYF	.	TRBV4-1	TRBJ2-7	TRBD2
TGTGCCAGCAGTCGGACAGGGACACCCTACGAGCAGTACTTC	CASSRTGTPYEQYF	few	TRBV28	TRBJ2-7	TRBD1
TGTGCCAGCATCGTACCCCGGCGGTTCTTC	CASIVPRRFF	many	TRBV28	TRBJ2-1	.
TGTGCCAGCAGTGCGGGACGATCAAGCACAGATACGCAGTATTTT	CASSAGRSSTDTQYF	.	TRBV6-1	TRBJ2-3	.
TGTGCCAGCAGCCAAGTTGACCCGGACACTGAAGCTTTCTTT	CASSQVDPDTEAFF	.	TRBV4-2	TRBJ1-1	.
TGCAGCGCCGAGACAGGGATTAAATCAGAGACCCAGTACTTC	CSAETGIKSETQYF	.	TRBV29-1	TRBJ2-5	TRBD1
TGTGCCATCAGTGAGGTTATGAACACTGAAGCTTTCTTT	CAISEVMNTEAFF	few	TRBV10-3	TRBJ1-1	.
TGTGCCAGCAGCCCAATTATCGGGCGGGATGATACGCAGTATTTT	CASSPIIGRDDTQYF	.	TRBV7-2	TRBJ2-3	.
TGTGCCAGCAGCTTAAGGCGGGACGCGGTACAGAGCGAGCAGTTCTTC	CASSLRRDAVQSEQFF	.	TRBV7-9	TRBJ2-1	.
TGCGCCAGCAGCCAAGATCAAACAGGATACTATACGCAGTATTTT	CASSQDQTGYYTQYF	.	TRBV4-1	TRBJ2-3	.
TGTGCCAGCAGCGGTGGGGGCAGCTCCTACAATGAGCAGTTCTTC	CASSGGGSSYNEQFF	many	TRBV9	TRBJ2-1	.
TGCGCCAGCAGCCAAGATCCAGGAATGAACACTGAAGCTTTCTTT	CASSQDPGMNTEAFF	.	TRBV4-3	TRBJ1-1	.
TGTGCCAGCGCCTGGGACAGTCCAAACAATGAGCAGTTCTTC	CASAWDSPNNEQFF	few	TRBV27	TRBJ2-1	TRBD1
TGTGCCAGCGTAACCGGGGCTTTCACCGGGGAGCTGTTTTTT	CASVTGAFTGELFF	.	TRBV6-2/TRBV6-3	TRBJ2-2	.
TGCAGCGTCCGACAGGGTTCCTGGGGCGAGCAGTACTTC	CSVRQGSWGEQYF	few	TRBV29-1	TRBJ2-7	TRBD1
TGTGCCAGCAGTGAAGCGTACTCCTACGAGCAGTACTTC	CASSEAYSYEQYF	few	TRBV2	TRBJ2-7	.
TGTGCCAGCAGGGACAGCCCGCTAGTCTCTATCGGGGACAATGAGCAGTTCTTC	CASRDSPLVSIGDNEQFF	.	TRBV18	TRBJ2-1	TRBD1
TGTGCCAGCAGCTTAGTTGGGCAGGGGGCGCGTAGTGAGCAGTTCTTC	CASSLVGQGARSEQFF	few	TRBV7-2	TRBJ2-1	TRBD1
TGTGCCACCAGCAGAGATCGGGCCTCTCGGGACGAGCAGTACTTC	CATSRDRASRDEQYF	.	TRBV15	TRBJ2-7	.
TGTGCCACCAGCCAGGGGGGACTAGGAAAAGATACGCAGTATTTT	CATSQGGLGKDTQYF	.	TRBV15	TRBJ2-3	.
TGTGCCAGCAGCTTAGTGAAGACGCCAGGTTATGAGCAGTTCTTC	CASSLVKTPGYEQFF	.	TRBV11-2	TRBJ2-1	.
TGTGCCAGCGGAAGGGGCTATAACACTGAAGCTTTCTTT	CASGRGYNTEAFF	few	TRBV7-9	TRBJ1-1	.
TGTGCCAGCTCACCACAAGGACAGGGCCAAGAGACCCAGTACTTC	CASSPQGQGQETQYF	few	TRBV18	TRBJ2-5	TRBD1
TGTGCCAGCAGTATCAAGGAATACTATGGCTACACCTTC	CASSIKEYYGYTF	.	TRBV25-1	TRBJ1-2	.
TGCAGCGGGACAGGGTCGGAAAACATTCAGTACTTC	CSGTGSENIQYF	many	TRBV29-1	TRBJ2-4	TRBD1
TGTGCCAGCAGCCCATCCGGGACTAGCAGGGAGACCCAGTACTTC	CASSPSGTSRETQYF	.	TRBV3-1	TRBJ2-5	TRBD2
TGTGCCAGTAGTATAAGGGCTAGCGGGAGGGAGACCCAGTACTTC	CASSIRASGRETQYF	.	TRBV19	TRBJ2-5	TRBD2
TGTGCCAGCAGTTTGGAGGGACTAGTCGCAGATACGCAGTATTTT	CASSLEGLVADTQYF	many	TRBV12-3/TRBV12-4	TRBJ2-3	TRBD2
TGTGCCAGCAGTTTATCACCGGATCAGCCCCAGCATTTT	CASSLSPDQPQHF	few	TRBV12-3/TRBV12-4	TRBJ1-5	.
TGTGCCAGCAGCTTAGGCCAGGGAAAACTGTTTTTT	CASSLGQGKLFF	many	TRBV7-8	TRBJ1-4	.
TGTGCCAGCAGTTTATGGTCGCCAGCGACGGCCGGGGAGCTGTTTTTT	CASSLWSPATAGELFF	.	TRBV28	TRBJ2-2	.
TGCAGTGCCACCCACGGAGATAATTCACCCCTCCACTTT	CSATHGDNSPLHF	few	TRBV20-1	TRBJ1-6	.
TGTGCCAGCAGCCAGACCCGGGCGGATACGCAGTATTTT	CASSQTRADTQYF	.	TRBV4-2	TRBJ2-3	.
TGCAGCGTTAGGGACAGGGGGCTGGAAGATACGCAGTATTTT	CSVRDRGLEDTQYF	.	TRBV29-1	TRBJ2-3	TRBD1
TGTGCCAGCAGTAACAGGGTTTTGGGCTACGAGCAGTACTTC	CASSNRVLGYEQYF	.	TRBV12-3/TRBV12-4	TRBJ2-7	.
TGTGCCACCAGTGATCCGGGACAGGGAAATATGCGCTCCTACAATGAGCAGTTCTTC	CATSDPGQGNMRSYNEQFF	.	TRBV24-1	TRBJ2-1	TRBD1
TGCGCCAGCAGCTTGTGGAGTACCGGGACTAATGAAAAACTGTTTTTT	CASSLWSTGTNEKLFF	few	TRBV5-1	TRBJ1-4	.
TGTGCCACCAGTGTGTCTCGAACCCCAACCTACAATGAGCAGTTCTTC	CATSVSRTPTYNEQFF	few	TRBV24-1	TRBJ2-1	.
TGTGCCAGCAGCTTGGAAGGGGCACGGGGAAATGAAAAACTGTTTTTT	CASSLEGARGNEKLFF	.	TRBV5-5	TRBJ1-4	.
TGCGCCAGCAGCCAAGGGTGGGGGAGCTCCTACAATGAGCAGTTCTTC	CASSQGWGSSYNEQFF	few	TRBV4-1	TRBJ2-1	.
TGTGCCAGCAGTGAACAAAGAGATTCACCCCTCCACTTT	CASSEQRDSPLHF	few	TRBV6-1	TRBJ1-6	.
TGTGCCAGCAGCTCGGGACCACAAAATGAGCAGTTCTTC	CASSSGPQNEQFF	few	TRBV7-2	TRBJ2-1	.
TGTGCCAGCAGCGGGTCTTTAGCGGGAAGCTCCTACGAGCAGTACTTC	CASSGSLAGSSYEQYF	few	TRBV7-2	TRBJ2-7	TRBD2
TGTGCCAGCAGTTACGCTGACAGGGGGCGCAGGAACACTGAAGCTTTCTTT	CASSYADRGRRNTEAFF	few	TRBV28	TRBJ1-1	TRBD1
TGTGCCAGCAGTCACAGGGTCGATACTGAAGAGACCCAGTACTTC	CASSHRVDTEETQYF	few	TRBV28	TRBJ2-5	.
TGCAGCGCCCGCTCGGGACCTACCGACGAGCAGTACTTC	CSARSGPTDEQYF	few	TRBV29-1	TRBJ2-7	.
TGTGCCAGCAGCTTCGCCGGGACTAGCGTAGAGACCCAGTACTTC	CASSFAGTSVETQYF	many	TRBV7-2	TRBJ2-5	TRBD2
TGTGCCAGCAGTTGGCAGGCAGATACGCAGTATTTT	CASSWQADTQYF	.	TRBV6-6	TRBJ2-3	.
TGCAGTGCTCGAGGGACGGCCCAAGAGACCCAGTACTTC	CSARGTAQETQYF	few	TRBV20-1	TRBJ2-5	.
TGCAGTGCTACGAGCCTCGGCGGGTACGAGCAGTACTTC	CSATSLGGYEQYF	.	TRBV20-1	TRBJ2-7	.
TGCGCCAGCAGCTTTGGTGGGACTAGAAGTACAGATACGCAGTATTTT	CASSFGGTRSTDTQYF	.	TRBV5-1	TRBJ2-3	TRBD2
TGTGCCAGCAGTTTAAGGCGTGATTCACCCCTCCACTTT	CASSLRRDSPLHF	few	TRBV12-3/TRBV12-4	TRBJ1-6	.
TGCAGCGTTGCTCTTCGACACACAGATACGCAGTATTTT	CSVALRHTDTQYF	few	TRBV29-1	TRBJ2-3	.
TGTGCCAGCAGTTACTCGACGGGACTGGCCTACGAGCAGTACTTC	CASSYSTGLAYEQYF	many	TRBV6-5	TRBJ2-7	.
TGTGCCACGGCAGGGGGGAACACCGGGGAGCTGTTTTTT	CATAGGNTGELFF	.	TRBV12-3/TRBV12-4	TRBJ2-2	TRBD1